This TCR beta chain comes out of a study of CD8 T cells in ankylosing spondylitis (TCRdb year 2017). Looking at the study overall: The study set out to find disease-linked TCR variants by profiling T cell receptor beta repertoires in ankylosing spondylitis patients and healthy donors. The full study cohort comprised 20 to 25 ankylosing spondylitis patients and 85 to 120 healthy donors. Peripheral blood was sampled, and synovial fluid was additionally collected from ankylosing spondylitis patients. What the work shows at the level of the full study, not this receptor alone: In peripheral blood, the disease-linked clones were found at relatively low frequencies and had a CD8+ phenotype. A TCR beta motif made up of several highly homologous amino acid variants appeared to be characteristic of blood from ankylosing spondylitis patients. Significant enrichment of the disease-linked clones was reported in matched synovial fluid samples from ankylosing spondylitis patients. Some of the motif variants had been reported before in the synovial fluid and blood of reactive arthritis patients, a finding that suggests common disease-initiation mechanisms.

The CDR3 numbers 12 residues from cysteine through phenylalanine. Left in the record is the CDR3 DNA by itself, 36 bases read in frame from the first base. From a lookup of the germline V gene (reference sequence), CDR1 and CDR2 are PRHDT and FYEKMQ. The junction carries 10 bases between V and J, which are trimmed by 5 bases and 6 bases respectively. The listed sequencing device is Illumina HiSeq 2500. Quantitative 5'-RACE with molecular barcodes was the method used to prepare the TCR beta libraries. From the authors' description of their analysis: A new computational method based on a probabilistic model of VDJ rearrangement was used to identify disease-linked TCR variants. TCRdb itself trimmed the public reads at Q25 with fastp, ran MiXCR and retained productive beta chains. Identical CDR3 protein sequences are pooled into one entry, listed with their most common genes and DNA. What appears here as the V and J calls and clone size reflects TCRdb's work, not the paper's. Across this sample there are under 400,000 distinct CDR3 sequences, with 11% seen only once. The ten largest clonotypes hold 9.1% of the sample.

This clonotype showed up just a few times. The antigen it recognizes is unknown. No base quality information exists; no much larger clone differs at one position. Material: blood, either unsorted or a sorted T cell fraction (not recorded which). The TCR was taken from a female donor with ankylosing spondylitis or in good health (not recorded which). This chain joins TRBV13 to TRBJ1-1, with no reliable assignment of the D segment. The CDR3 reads CASSQRLSEAFF. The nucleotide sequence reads TGTGCCAGCAGCCAACGGTTGTCTGAAGCTTTCTTT.